Described below is a single T cell receptor beta chain sequence and its context. This record belongs to a study of T cell changes during pregnancy in multiple sclerosis. Profiling relied on immunoSEQ multiplex PCR, and the TCRdb table lists in-frame clones only, not all of them. The sample consists of 60,000 to 75,000 clones, around 90% of them appearing once. Germline lookup yields CDR1 SEHNR and CDR2 FQNEAQ (reference sequence). Trimming cost V 5 bases and J 3 bases, with 17 bases left between them. The CDR3 totals 15 residues. The input for sequencing was peripheral blood, taken before pregnancy. V gene TRBV7-9 combines with J gene TRBJ2-7, with D tentatively TRBD1 (5 bases). The source is a female donor with multiple sclerosis, enrolled in a pregnancy study. The CDR3 coding sequence is TGTGCCAGCAGCCAAAAGGGGCCGCTTTACTACGAGCAGTACTTC. Amino acids: CASSQKGPLYYEQYF.